These 31 T cell receptor beta chains were sequenced from one sample in a study of low-dose radiotherapy and immunotherapy resistance in tumors. Alpha- and beta-chain coverage of first-strand cDNA came from TRAV- and TRBV-specific primers. TCRs were put through approximately 20 PCR cycles of amplification with Phusion. A constant-region primer and the V-primer adapter served as the primer pair. In TCRdb, the reads were re-called with MiXCR into one record per CDR3 protein. Counted here are around 100,000 distinct CDR3 sequences, less than 25% occurring once; the ten biggest clones make up roughly 4.3%. The sample's time point: after trial treatment. Treatment noted: LDRT plus nivolumab, ipilimumab, low-dose cyclophosphamide and aspirin (RACIN trial). Sequencing used PBMCs, obtained after low-dose radiotherapy plus immunotherapy. The source is a male donor with prostate cancer.

At least ten counts were recorded for this clonotype. This chain links TRBV5-1 with TRBJ2-6; 9 bases map to TRBD2. Germline V gene sequence: CDR1 SGHRS, CDR2 YFSETQ. Losses at the gene ends were 5 bases for V and 2 bases for J; bases not matched to a gene: 8. This CDR3 is 17 amino acids long. The CDR3 reads CASRPAGGPAGANVLTF. In DNA form, the CDR3 reads TGCGCCAGCAGGCCCGCGGGGGGGCCTGCTGGGGCCAACGTCCTGACTTTC.

This clonotype was observed at least ten times. The genes are TRBV7-9 and TRBJ2-7; 9 positions match TRBD1. In germline, CDR1 is SEHNR, CDR2 FQNEAQ (reference sequence). CDR3 length: 17 residues. V gave up 5 bases and J gave up 1 base; unmatched junction bases: 12. The CDR3 sequence: CASSGTGGYPTSYEQYF. The CDR3 DNA sequence: TGTGCCAGCAGCGGAACAGGGGGCTACCCCACGTCCTACGAGCAGTACTTC.

V gene TRBV25-1 combines with J gene TRBJ2-3; 7 nucleotides align to TRBD2. The CDR3 sequence is 17 residues long. Trimming took 6 bases from V and 9 from J; bases not matched to a gene: 21. Germline V gives CDR1 MGHDK, CDR2 SYGVNS. CDR3 amino acids: CASRPSSLALFSLTQYF. CDR3 in DNA: TGTGCCAGCAGGCCCTCCTCACTAGCGTTATTCTCTCTGACGCAGTATTTT.

This clonotype was recorded at least ten times. The chain is built from TRBV7-3 and TRBJ2-2, with TRBD2 matching over 11 bases. The CDR3 sequence is 15 residues long. Per germline, CDR1 SGHTA and CDR2 FQGTGA. The trim removed 5 bases at V and 8 bases at J, leaving 7 bases unmatched. The CDR3 is CASSPALAGAGELFF. The CDR3 DNA follows: TGTGCCAGCAGCCCAGCACTAGCGGGGGCTGGGGAGCTGTTTTTT.

The rearrangement joins TRBV6-5 to TRBJ2-6; TRBD2 aligns across 10 bases. Losses at the gene ends were 6 bases for V and 2 bases for J; bases not matched to a gene: 10. CDR3 length: 18 amino acids. Germline values: CDR1 MNHEY, CDR2 SVGAGI. The CDR3 DNA is TGTGCCAGCAGCCAAGAAATAGCGGGGGGCGCTGGGGCCAACGTCCTGACTTTC. Protein product: CASSQEIAGGAGANVLTF.

This clonotype was observed a few times. The chain has TRBV13 and TRBJ1-5; TRBD1 matches at 7 bases. The ends lost 7 bases at V and 4 bases at J; junction bases unmatched: 1. CDR3 size: 12 residues. The germline CDR1 and CDR2 sequences are PRHDT and FYEKMQ (reference sequence). DNA of the CDR3: TGTGCCAGCAACAGGGGTAATCAGCCCCAGCATTTT. Encoded protein: CASNRGNQPQHF.

The V and J genes are TRBV5-1 and TRBJ2-7; D not resolved. CDR3 size: 17 residues. Germline V lookup: CDR1 SGHRS, CDR2 YFSETQ. Trimming pared 0 bases from V and 7 bases from J, leaving 23 bases between. The CDR3 nucleotides read TGCGCCAGCAGCTTGGCATCCCAGAATCCACCCACTCAGGAGCAGTACTTC. Translated, it gives CASSLASQNPPTQEQYF. Supplemented by reference TRBV5-1 and TRBJ2-7, the full variable domain reads KAGVTQTPRYLIKTRGQQVTLSCSPISGHRSVSWYQQTPGQGLQFLFEYFSETQRNKGNFPGRFSGRQFSNSRSEMNVSTLELGDSALYLCASSLASQNPPTQEQYFGPGTRLTVT.

Many counts were recorded for this clonotype. The rearrangement links TRBV6-6 to TRBJ2-5; D unresolved. V dropped 6 bases and J dropped 7 bases, with 21 bases sitting between them. The germline V gene encodes CDR1 MNHNY and CDR2 SVGAGI (reference sequence). This CDR3 region has 15 residues. The CDR3 spells CASSPRSSLLGTQYF. As DNA, the CDR3 is TGTGCCAGCAGCCCTCGGAGCAGTTTATTAGGGACCCAGTACTTC.

This clonotype was recorded at least ten times. The chain joins TRBV20-1 to TRBJ1-1; weak D call: TRBD1 (6 bases). CDR3 length: 14 amino acids. Germline V lookup: CDR1 DFQATT, CDR2 SNEGSKA (reference sequence). The V end lost 1 base, the J end lost 6 bases, and 15 bases lay between the germline ends. CDR3 residues: CSARGIGGVSEAFF. The DNA for the CDR3 is TGCAGTGCTAGAGGGATAGGGGGGGTGTCTGAAGCTTTCTTT.

This clonotype was counted ten times or more. The DNA of the CDR3 is TGTGCCAGCAGCCAAGCGCTAGCGGGGGTCAGCTCCTACGAGCAGTACTTC. It codes for CASSQALAGVSSYEQYF. The rearrangement joins TRBV4-2 to TRBJ2-7; 10 nucleotides align to TRBD2. V trimming: 1 base; J trimming: 0 bases; junction bases outside the gene matches: 6. Germline lookup yields CDR1 LGHNA and CDR2 YNFKEQ. CDR3 length: 17 residues.

This clonotype was seen at least ten times. The V and J genes are TRBV5-1 and TRBJ1-4; possible D gene TRBD1, 5 bases. Germline V gene sequence: CDR1 SGHRS, CDR2 YFSETQ. The CDR3 runs to 15 residues. V was clipped by 3 bases and J by 10 bases, with 19 bases between them. CDR3 coding DNA: TGCGCCAGCAGCTCGGCCGGGGACGGAGGTGGAAAACTGTTTTTT. Its protein product is CASSSAGDGGGKLFF.

This clonotype was counted ten times or more. The chain uses TRBV5-6 and TRBJ2-1, with D maybe TRBD1 (6 bases). This CDR3 has 12 residues. Looked up from germline, CDR1 is SGHDT and CDR2 is YYEEEE. Trimming removed 4 bases from V and 9 bases from J, with 11 bases in between. Here the CDR3 reads CASSPQGSEQFF. The CDR3, as DNA: TGTGCCAGCAGCCCGCAGGGGAGTGAGCAGTTCTTC.

This clonotype was seen ten or more times. This sequence joins TRBV11-2 and TRBJ2-5, with D unresolved. The germline V gene encodes CDR1 SGHAT and CDR2 FQNNGV. The V end was cut by 4 bases, the J end by 7 bases, with 7 bases between. The CDR3 consists of 11 residues. For the CDR3, the DNA is TGTGCCAGCAGCTCGCCAGGGACCCAGTACTTC. Translation: CASSSPGTQYF. Filled out from reference TRBV11-2 and TRBJ2-5, the complete variable domain reads EAGVAQSPRYKIIEKRQSVAFWCNPISGHATLYWYQQILGQGPKLLIQFQNNGVVDDSQLPKDRFSAERLKGVDSTLKIQPAKLEDSAVYLCASSSPGTQYFGPGTRLLVL.

This clonotype has ten or more counts. The chain links TRBV10-3 to TRBJ2-1; D perhaps matches TRBD1 (5 bases). V was cut by 10 bases and J by 8 bases, with 15 bases left in between. CDR1 and CDR2 (germline): ENHRY, SYGVKD. The CDR3 has 12 residues. CDR3 protein: CATSAGNDEQFF. The DNA of the CDR3 is TGTGCCACGAGTGCAGGGAACGATGAGCAGTTCTTC.

This clonotype has a count of ten or more. CDR3 nucleotides: TGTGCCAGCAGTGACAAATACCATGGGACGGGCGGTGAGCAGTTCTTC. This translates into CASSDKYHGTGGEQFF. V and J are TRBV2 and TRBJ2-1, with D perhaps assigned TRBD1 or TRBD2 (5 bases each). The ends were cut back, 3 bases at V and 9 bases at J, with 21 bases in the middle. The CDR3 runs to 16 residues. Germline values: CDR1 SNHLY, CDR2 FYNNEI. Variable domain in full (rest from reference TRBV2 and TRBJ2-1): EPEVTQTPSHQVTQMGQEVILRCVPISNHLYFYWYRQILGQKVEFLVSFYNNEISEKSEIFDDQFSVERPDGSNFTLKIRSTKLEDSAMYFCASSDKYHGTGGEQFFGPGTRLTVL.

This clonotype was recorded many times. The CDR3 region is CASSLEASGGTDTQYF. CDR3 coding DNA: TGTGCCAGCAGCTTAGAGGCTAGCGGGGGGACAGATACGCAGTATTTT. The chain employs TRBV11-2 and TRBJ2-3, with 11 positions matching TRBD2. Germline V lookup: CDR1 SGHAT, CDR2 FQNNGV. The CDR3 has 16 residues. V dropped 0 bases and J dropped 3; count of bases not matched to a gene: 2.

The table lists this clonotype with many counts. The chain uses TRBV4-1 and TRBJ2-7; 8 bases line up with TRBD2. CDR3 length: 17 residues. CDR1 is MGHRA and CDR2 is YSYEKL in the germline V gene. J gave up 3 bases and V 0 bases, and 10 bases lay outside the gene matches. The CDR3 DNA reads TGCGCCAGCAGCCAAGACGGGGGCGGAGCGGGGGACTACGAGCAGTACTTC. Its protein product is CASSQDGGGAGDYEQYF.

This clonotype was observed at least ten times. The CDR3 coding sequence is TGTGCCAGCAGCCCCCAGGGGGGGGGATCGTACAATGAGCAGTTCTTC. This sequence encodes CASSPQGGGSYNEQFF. J is TRBJ2-1 and V is TRBV6-5; D may match TRBD1 or TRBD2 (7 bases each). V was cut by 6 bases and J by 4 bases, with 19 bases left in between. The CDR3 has 16 amino acids. Germline V gene data show CDR1 as MNHEY and CDR2 as SVGAGI.

In its sample, this clonotype was seen many times. The V and J genes are TRBV7-2 and TRBJ2-5; TRBD2 matches 14 bases. The junction had 6 bases not matched to a gene; V was cut back by 1 base and J by 5 bases. Germline CDR1 reads SGHTA; CDR2 reads FQGNSA. The length of the CDR3 is 17 residues. The DNA for the CDR3 is TGTGCCAGCAGCTTAGGACTAGCGGGGGGGTGGGAGGAGACCCAGTACTTC. Encoded protein: CASSLGLAGGWEETQYF.

The V call is TRBV29-1, the J call TRBJ2-3; 7 positions agree with TRBD1. This CDR3 is 13 amino acids long. CDR1 SQVTM and CDR2 ANQGSEA come from the germline V gene. V gave up 7 bases and J gave up 4 bases; unmatched junction bases: 8. The CDR3 DNA reads as TGCAGCGGCCTCGACAGGGTGGCAGATACGCAGTATTTT. It specifies CSGLDRVADTQYF.

Ten or more counts support this clonotype. The chain has TRBV6-1 and TRBJ1-4, with D perhaps matching TRBD1 (6 bases). Germline V gives CDR1 MNHNS, CDR2 SASEGT. Trimming removed 2 bases from V and 8 bases from J, with 18 bases in between. CDR3 length equals 16 residues. For the CDR3, the DNA is TGTGCCAGCAGTGAACCCGGGAGAGGGGGAGGAGAAAAACTGTTTTTT. This translates into CASSEPGRGGGEKLFF.

This clonotype was counted at least ten times. This sequence joins TRBV5-1 and TRBJ2-5, with TRBD2 identical over 7 bases. CDR1 and CDR2 from the germline V gene are SGHRS and YFSETQ. The V gene end was trimmed by 2 bases and the J gene end by 4 bases; junction bases not matched to a gene: 8. The length of the CDR3 is 15 residues. CDR3 amino acids: CASSFGLGGAETQYF. The CDR3 region has the DNA TGCGCCAGCAGCTTCGGACTAGGAGGGGCAGAGACCCAGTACTTC.

This clonotype turned up a few times. This chain links TRBV23-1 with TRBJ2-5; 7 bases are a match to TRBD1. TRBV23-1 is identified as an open reading frame with a role that is uncertain. J was trimmed by 5 bases and V by 6 bases; bases with no gene match: 6. The CDR3 runs to 13 residues. The chain's CDR3 is CASRPPTGETQYF. The CDR3 nucleotides read TGCGCCAGCAGACCCCCGACAGGGGAGACCCAGTACTTC.

This clonotype was recorded at least ten times. The V and J genes are TRBV6-1 and TRBJ2-2; 7 nucleotides agree with TRBD2. The CDR3 length is 14 residues. The J segment lost 6 bases and the V segment lost 0 bases, leaving 1 base of the junction unmatched. Germline V gives CDR1 MNHNS, CDR2 SASEGT. DNA of the CDR3: TGTGCCAGCAGTGAAGCCCGGGGGGCCGGGGAGCTGTTTTTT. Amino acid sequence: CASSEARGAGELFF.

This clonotype was picked up many times. The chain is built from TRBV6-2 or TRBV6-3 and TRBJ2-7; no firm D call. From germline, CDR1 is MNHEY and CDR2 SVGEGT. The CDR3 covers 11 residues. Trimming took 1 base from V and 6 from J, leaving 4 bases between them. CDR3 DNA sequence: TGTGCCAGCAGTTACTGGGTCGAGCAGTACTTC. Translating gives CASSYWVEQYF.

As DNA, the CDR3 is TGTGCCAGCTCACCCGAAGATACGCAGTATTTT. This gives the protein CASSPEDTQYF. V gene TRBV18 combines with J gene TRBJ2-3; D is unresolved. The CDR3 runs to 11 residues. Trimming removed 3 bases from V and 5 bases from J, with 3 bases in between. Per the germline V gene, CDR1 is KGHSH and CDR2 is LQKENI.

The chain recombines TRBV7-2 with TRBJ2-1; D perhaps matches TRBD2 (6 bases). Germline V gene data show CDR1 as SGHTA and CDR2 as FQGNSA. There are 15 residues in the CDR3. With 5 bases removed from V and 10 bases from J, the gap between germline ends came to 21 bases. CDR3 region: CASSADPLVAGEQFF. The CDR3 DNA sequence: TGTGCCAGCAGCGCAGACCCGCTAGTGGCGGGAGAGCAGTTCTTC.

This clonotype was counted ten times or more. The V gene is TRBV6-1, the J gene TRBJ2-7; D unresolved. With 2 bases removed from V and 8 bases from J, the gap between germline ends came to 22 bases. CDR3 length equals 16 residues. Germline CDR1 and CDR2: MNHNS and SASEGT. CDR3 nucleotide sequence: TGTGCCAGCAGTGAATCCCCTAGTGGTACACCTTACCAGCAGTACTTC. Its translation: CASSESPSGTPYQQYF.

This clonotype was seen just once. The chain couples TRBV28 to TRBJ2-3; weak D call: TRBD2 (5 bases). Germline V gene data show CDR1 as MDHEN and CDR2 as SYDVKM. The CDR3 totals 14 residues. Trimming removed 8 bases at V and 0 bases at J, with 12 bases between. DNA for the CDR3: TGTGCCAGCCACGAGGGCGGAAGCACAGATACGCAGTATTTT. Protein: CASHEGGSTDTQYF.

This clonotype was counted many times. The chain joins TRBV7-9 to TRBJ1-3, with unresolved D. Trimming cost V 5 bases and J 0 bases, with 8 bases left between them. This CDR3 has 14 residues. Per the germline V gene, CDR1 is SEHNR and CDR2 is FQNEAQ (reference sequence). Here the CDR3 DNA reads TGTGCCAGCAGCCCTGACATCTCTGGAAACACCATATATTTT. Residues: CASSPDISGNTIYF.

This clonotype has ten or more counts. The chain combines TRBV11-2 with TRBJ1-1, with 7 bases that match TRBD1. The CDR3 is 15 residues long. With 3 bases clipped from V and 5 bases from J, the junction kept 9 bases outside the gene matches. In germline, CDR1 is SGHAT, CDR2 FQNNGV. CDR3 nucleotide sequence: TGTGCCAGCAGCTTCTCAGGGGGACTGTGGACTGAAGCTTTCTTT. The encoded protein is CASSFSGGLWTEAFF. Full variable domain (outside the CDR3, taken from reference TRBV11-2 and TRBJ1-1): EAGVAQSPRYKIIEKRQSVAFWCNPISGHATLYWYQQILGQGPKLLIQFQNNGVVDDSQLPKDRFSAERLKGVDSTLKIQPAKLEDSAVYLCASSFSGGLWTEAFFGQGTRLTVV.